The 31 T cell receptor beta chains presented below share a single source sample, sequenced in a study of cytomegalovirus exposure and HLA in healthy donors. Sequencing used immunoSEQ multiplex PCR; TCRdb keeps in-frame clones, though not all of them. The sample records fewer than 120,000 clones, approximately 89% being singletons. The sequenced sample was PBMCs. These receptors were obtained from a young woman in good health and CMV-seronegative.

The rearrangement joins TRBV5-6 to TRBJ2-2; 7 bases align to TRBD1. CDR3 length: 17 residues. V shed 2 bases, J shed 0 bases, and the junction held 7 bases outside the gene matches. The germline CDR1 and CDR2 sequences are SGHDT and YYEEEE. The CDR3 DNA reads as TGTGCCAGCAGCTTACAGGGGACGCGCTCGAACACCGGGGAGCTGTTTTTT. It encodes CASSLQGTRSNTGELFF.

The rearrangement uses TRBV6-4 and TRBJ2-3, with 10 bases that match TRBD1. Germline trimming cut 5 bases from V and 5 bases from J; bases unmatched to any gene: 7. The CDR3 has 15 residues. Germline V gives CDR1 MRHNA, CDR2 SNTAGT. CDR3 protein: CASSPTGGGVDTQYF. The CDR3 DNA sequence: TGTGCCAGCAGTCCGACAGGGGGCGGGGTAGATACGCAGTATTTT.

This rearrangement joins TRBV2 to TRBJ2-7; D might be TRBD1 (6 bases). CDR3 size: 13 residues. The germline V and J ends were trimmed by 7 bases and 1 base, with 11 bases remaining between them. CDR1 and CDR2 from the germline V gene are SNHLY and FYNNEI. The CDR3 reads CASNGQGSYEQYF. CDR3 DNA sequence: TGTGCCAGCAACGGTCAGGGGTCCTACGAGCAGTACTTC.

The rearrangement links TRBV30 to TRBJ1-4, with 7 nucleotides matching TRBD1. With 2 bases clipped from V and 0 bases from J, the junction kept 9 bases outside the gene matches. Germline assignment: CDR1 GTSNPN and CDR2 SVGIG (reference sequence). The CDR3 length is 17 residues. DNA for the CDR3: TGTGCCTGGAGTCTGGGTCGGGACAGTACAACTAATGAAAAACTGTTTTTT. It is translated as CAWSLGRDSTTNEKLFF.

J is TRBJ2-2 and V is TRBV7-2; 8 positions match TRBD1. With V trimmed by 1 base and J by 4 bases, 8 bases remained unmatched. Germline CDR1 SGHTA, CDR2 FQGNSA. The CDR3 is 17 amino acids. The CDR3 protein is CASSLEWGQEATGELFF. In DNA form, the CDR3 reads TGTGCCAGCAGCTTAGAGTGGGGACAGGAGGCCACCGGGGAGCTGTTTTTT.

The chain couples TRBV5-4 to TRBJ1-6, with D uncertain. Germline CDR1 and CDR2: SGHNT and YYREEE (reference sequence). The CDR3 has 16 residues. Trimming pared 4 bases from V and 5 bases from J, leaving 16 bases between. CDR3 residues: CASSPEEGWNNSPLHF. The DNA for the CDR3 is TGTGCCAGCAGCCCGGAGGAGGGTTGGAATAATTCACCCCTCCACTTT.

The V gene is TRBV15, the J gene TRBJ1-5; D ambiguous. Trimming pared 0 bases from V and 6 bases from J, leaving 9 bases between. The CDR3 spans 14 residues. Germline V CDR1 and CDR2: LNHNV, YYDKDF (reference sequence). The CDR3 sequence is CATSRDQGSQPQHF. The CDR3 DNA sequence: TGTGCCACCAGCAGAGATCAAGGGAGTCAGCCCCAGCATTTT. The variable domain in full, completed from reference TRBV15 and TRBJ1-5, reads DAMVIQNPRYQVTQFGKPVTLSCSQTLNHNVMYWYQQKSSQAPKLLFHYYDKDFNNEADTPDNFQSRRPNTSFCFLDIRSPGLGDTAMYLCATSRDQGSQPQHFGDGTRLSIL.

The chain is built from TRBV4-2 and TRBJ2-1; TRBD2 is a possible D gene (7 bases). Per germline, CDR1 LGHNA and CDR2 YNFKEQ. Trimming removed 0 bases from V and 8 bases from J, with 14 bases in between. CDR3 length: 15 residues. In DNA form, the CDR3 reads TGTGCCAGCAGCCAAGAAGGGGGAGGGAAATATGAGCAGTTCTTC. It is translated as CASSQEGGGKYEQFF.

This chain uses TRBV13 with TRBJ2-7; TRBD1 aligns across 8 bases. Germline V CDR1 and CDR2: PRHDT, FYEKMQ (reference sequence). There are 17 residues in the CDR3. Trimming removed 2 bases from V and 6 bases from J; junction bases left unmatched: 15. CDR3 in DNA: TGTGCCAGCAGCTTAAAGCAAAGACAGGGGAGCCTGGTCGAGCAGTACTTC. Amino acid sequence: CASSLKQRQGSLVEQYF.

This rearrangement joins TRBV6-1 to TRBJ1-2; the match to TRBD1 covers 9 bases. Germline values: CDR1 MNHNS, CDR2 SASEGT. The V and J ends lost 9 bases and 6 bases, in that order; junction bases with no gene match: 5. There are 12 residues in the CDR3. CDR3 residues: CARWTGADGYTF. The CDR3 DNA is TGTGCCAGGTGGACAGGGGCGGATGGCTACACCTTC.

This chain joins TRBV9 and TRBJ1-5; the D is unclear. The germline V gene has CDR1 SGDLS and CDR2 YYNGEE. Trimming left V 0 bases short and J 5 bases short, with 12 bases between. The CDR3 runs to 15 residues. This chain's CDR3 is CASSVEGLADQPQHF. The CDR3 DNA is TGTGCCAGCAGCGTAGAAGGACTAGCGGATCAGCCCCAGCATTTT.

The genes are TRBV19 and TRBJ1-1; a weak D match, TRBD1 (5 bases). Germline-derived CDR1 and CDR2 are LNHDA and SQIVND (reference sequence). The CDR3 is 14 amino acids. V was trimmed by 2 bases and J by 0 bases, leaving 7 bases between them. CDR3 amino acids: CASSIRGMNTEAFF. CDR3 DNA sequence: TGTGCCAGTAGTATAAGGGGCATGAACACTGAAGCTTTCTTT.

Note on this clone: Other DNA sequences in the same sample also yield this CDR3. The gene calls are TRBV5-1 and TRBJ2-1, with 8 bases that match TRBD2. Looked up from germline, CDR1 is SGHRS and CDR2 is YFSETQ. The V gene end was trimmed by 0 bases and the J gene end by 6 bases; junction bases not matched to a gene: 2. The length of the CDR3 is 14 residues. The CDR3 DNA sequence: TGCGCCAGCAGCTTGGCGGGGGGGAGCAATGAGCAGTTCTTC. It codes for CASSLAGGSNEQFF.

This clone was seen a single time. The chain is built from TRBV6-5 and TRBJ2-7; TRBD2 matches at 8 bases. V was clipped by 2 bases and J by 5 bases; unmatched bases: 8. CDR1 and CDR2 from the germline V gene are MNHEY and SVGAGI. The CDR3 sequence is 15 residues long. CDR3 region: CASSYGWTSKDEQYF. DNA of the CDR3: TGTGCCAGCAGTTACGGCTGGACTAGCAAGGACGAGCAGTACTTC.

This rearrangement joins TRBV7-6 to TRBJ2-2, with a tentative D call TRBD2 (6 bases). There are 15 residues in the CDR3. Per germline, CDR1 SGHVS and CDR2 FNYEAQ. V was shortened by 3 bases and J by 2 bases, with 10 bases between the two germline ends. The CDR3 here is CASSLDYINTGELFF. The CDR3 DNA reads as TGTGCCAGCAGCTTGGACTATATAAACACCGGGGAGCTGTTTTTT. Combining the CDR3 with reference TRBV7-6 and TRBJ2-2 gives the whole variable domain GAGVSQSPRYKVTKRGQDVALRCDPISGHVSLYWYRQALGQGPEFLTYFNYEAQQDKSGLPNDRFSAERPEGSISTLTIQRTEQRDSAMYRCASSLDYINTGELFFGEGSRLTVL.

This sequence joins TRBV5-6 and TRBJ2-5, with TRBD1 matching over 9 bases. CDR3 length equals 14 residues. Trimming cost V 4 bases and J 4 bases; bases outside gene matches: 5. Germline CDR1 SGHDT, CDR2 YYEEEE. This CDR3 reads CASSPGQGGETQYF. The CDR3 region has the DNA TGTGCCAGCAGCCCGGGACAGGGAGGAGAGACCCAGTACTTC.

This clone was picked up a small number of times. The rearrangement links TRBV7-3 to TRBJ2-2; 9 bases are a match to TRBD1. CDR1 is SGHTA, CDR2 FQGTGA, per germline. Unmatched junction bases numbered 2, after V lost 2 bases and J lost 4 bases. This CDR3 is 15 amino acids long. Here the CDR3 reads CASSLGTGSTGELFF. CDR3 DNA sequence: TGTGCCAGCAGCTTAGGGACAGGGAGCACCGGGGAGCTGTTTTTT.

This chain uses TRBV6-1 with TRBJ1-2; D is perhaps TRBD1 (6 bases). There are 17 residues in the CDR3. CDR1 is MNHNS, CDR2 SASEGT, per germline. Trimming removed 4 bases at V and 4 bases at J, with 22 bases between. CDR3 residues: CASSGFKDLDSSYGYTF. The CDR3 nucleotides read TGTGCCAGCAGTGGGTTTAAAGACTTGGACAGTAGCTATGGCTACACCTTC.

The J gene is TRBJ2-7, the V gene TRBV4-1, with 7 bases that match TRBD2. The V gene's germline CDR1 is MGHRA and CDR2 YSYEKL. This CDR3 region has 15 residues. Trimming cost V 1 base and J 6 bases; bases outside gene matches: 9. The CDR3 region has the DNA TGCGCCAGCAGCCAAGGTGGGGCGGGAGCAGGCGAGCAGTACTTC. Its protein is CASSQGGAGAGEQYF.

This clone was picked up a small number of times. This chain's CDR3 is CASSTLTGLPLHF. The CDR3, as DNA: TGTGCCAGCAGCACATTGACAGGGTTGCCCCTCCACTTT. The chain couples TRBV7-2 to TRBJ1-6; 7 bases match TRBD1. Germline loops: CDR1 SGHTA, CDR2 FQGNSA. This CDR3 has 13 amino acids. V was pared by 5 bases and J by 13 bases, with 8 bases of the junction left unmatched.

The chain recombines TRBV28 with TRBJ2-3, with unresolved D. The CDR3 contains 13 residues. The germline V gene has CDR1 MDHEN and CDR2 SYDVKM. Deletions cut 5 bases from V and 0 bases from J, with 6 bases between. Here the CDR3 reads CASSPTSTDTQYF. The CDR3 bases are TGTGCCAGCAGTCCGACTAGCACAGATACGCAGTATTTT.

This clone was seen once. The chain couples TRBV7-7 to TRBJ1-2; no clear D. The CDR3 is made up of 14 amino acids. Germline V gives CDR1 SSHAT, CDR2 FNYEAQ (reference sequence). In DNA, the CDR3 is TGTGCTACCCCTAGACCCGGCAGCGTGTTTGGCTACACCTTC. Translating gives CATPRPGSVFGYTF.

The rearrangement joins TRBV7-9 to TRBJ1-5; D is perhaps TRBD1 (6 bases). The CDR3 has 14 residues. The V gene's germline CDR1 is SEHNR and CDR2 FQNEAQ (reference sequence). The germline V and J ends were trimmed by 4 bases and 5 bases, with 12 bases remaining between them. The CDR3 DNA is TGTGCCAGCAGCTGGGGACATAACCATCAGCCCCAGCATTTT. As protein: CASSWGHNHQPQHF.

The gene calls are TRBV6-6 and TRBJ2-1; D call uncertain. The CDR3 length is 15 residues. Per germline, CDR1 MNHNY and CDR2 SVGAGI (reference sequence). V was shortened by 6 bases and J by 0 bases, with 12 bases between the two germline ends. The DNA of the CDR3 is TGTGCCAGCAGCGGTACACGGAGCTCCTACAATGAGCAGTTCTTC. As protein: CASSGTRSSYNEQFF.

In this sample, this clone turned up once. V and J are TRBV7-2 and TRBJ2-5; 7 nucleotides line up with TRBD1. This CDR3 spans 16 amino acids. Germline assignment: CDR1 SGHTA and CDR2 FQGNSA. J lost 1 base, V lost 2 bases, and 7 bases had no gene match. The CDR3 DNA follows: TGTGCCAGCAGCTTAAGGACCGGGACAGCCCAAGAGACCCAGTACTTC. This encodes CASSLRTGTAQETQYF.

This clone was found once. The chain uses TRBV4-3 and TRBJ1-4; a possible D gene is TRBD1 (5 bases). V was cut by 3 bases and J by 0 bases, with 8 bases left in between. This CDR3 comprises 15 residues. Germline V gene lookup returns CDR1 LGHNA and CDR2 YSLEER. CDR3 coding DNA: TGCGCCAGCAGCCAGACAGCAACAACTAATGAAAAACTGTTTTTT. Translation: CASSQTATTNEKLFF.

This chain links TRBV2 with TRBJ2-2; 7 nucleotides match TRBD2. Per the germline V gene, CDR1 is SNHLY and CDR2 is FYNNEI. V was pared by 8 bases and J by 7 bases, with 10 bases of the junction left unmatched. This CDR3 spans 14 amino acids. In DNA form, the CDR3 reads TGTGCCAGCGGAAGACTAGCCCTGGGCGGGGAGCTGTTTTTT. This gives the protein CASGRLALGGELFF.

The chain joins TRBV28 to TRBJ1-5; TRBD1 matches at 9 bases. The V gene's germline CDR1 is MDHEN and CDR2 SYDVKM. V lost 8 bases and J lost 6; bases outside the gene matches: 8. This CDR3 comprises 14 residues. The CDR3, as DNA: TGTGCCAGCGAAGGGACAGGGAGTAGTCAGCCCCAGCATTTT. It translates to CASEGTGSSQPQHF.

J is TRBJ2-1 and V is TRBV5-8, with 8 bases matching TRBD2. This CDR3 has 15 amino acids. Germline CDR1 is SGHTS and CDR2 is YDEGEE. J lost 4 bases, V lost 5 bases, and 8 bases had no gene match. CDR3 nucleotide sequence: TGTGCCAGCAGGTCAGCGGGAGCGCCATACAATGAGCAGTTCTTC. The encoded protein is CASRSAGAPYNEQFF.

The rearrangement links TRBV19 to TRBJ2-3; weak D call: TRBD2 (6 bases). The CDR3 spans 15 residues. Trimming stripped 3 bases from V and 3 bases from J, with 13 bases between. CDR1 is LNHDA and CDR2 is SQIVND in the germline V gene (reference sequence). This chain's CDR3 is CASSIRRRGTDTQYF. CDR3 nucleotide sequence: TGTGCCAGTAGTATCAGGCGGAGGGGAACAGATACGCAGTATTTT.

This sequence joins TRBV18 and TRBJ2-7; a possible D gene is TRBD1 (6 bases). The CDR3 has 14 amino acids. Trimming took 3 bases from V and 2 from J, leaving 11 bases between them. The V gene's germline CDR1 is KGHSH and CDR2 LQKENI. CDR3 sequence: CASSPETGTYEQYF. The CDR3 DNA follows: TGTGCCAGCTCACCCGAGACAGGTACCTACGAGCAGTACTTC. The full variable domain, its missing parts supplied by reference TRBV18 and TRBJ2-7, is NAGVMQNPRHLVRRRGQEARLRCSPMKGHSHVYWYRQLPEEGLKFMVYLQKENIIDESGMPKERFSAEFPKEGPSILRIQQVVRGDSAAYFCASSPETGTYEQYFGPGTRLTVT.